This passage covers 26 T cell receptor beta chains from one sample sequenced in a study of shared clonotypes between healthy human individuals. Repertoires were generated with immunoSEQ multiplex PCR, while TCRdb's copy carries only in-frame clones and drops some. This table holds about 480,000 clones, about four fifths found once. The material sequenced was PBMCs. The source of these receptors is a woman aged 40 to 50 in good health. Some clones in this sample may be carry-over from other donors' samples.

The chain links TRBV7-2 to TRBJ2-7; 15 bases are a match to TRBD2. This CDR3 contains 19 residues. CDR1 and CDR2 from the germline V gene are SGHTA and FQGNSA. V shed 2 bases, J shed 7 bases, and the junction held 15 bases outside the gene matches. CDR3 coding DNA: TGTGCCAGCAGCTTAATCACGCTCAGGACTAGCGGGAGGGCCCGGGAGCAGTACTTC. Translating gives CASSLITLRTSGRAREQYF. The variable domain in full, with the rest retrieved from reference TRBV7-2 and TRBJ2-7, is GAGVSQSPSNKVTEKGKDVELRCDPISGHTALYWYRQSLGQGLEFLIYFQGNSAPDKSGLPSDRFSAERTGGSVSTLTIQRTQQEDSAVYLCASSLITLRTSGRAREQYFGPGTRLTVT.

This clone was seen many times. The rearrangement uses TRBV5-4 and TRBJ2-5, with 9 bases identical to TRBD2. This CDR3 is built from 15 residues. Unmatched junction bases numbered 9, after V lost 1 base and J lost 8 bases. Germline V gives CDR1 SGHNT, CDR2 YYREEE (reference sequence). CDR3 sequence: CASSLKREAPGTQYF. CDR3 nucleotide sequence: TGTGCCAGCAGCTTGAAGCGGGAGGCCCCAGGAACCCAGTACTTC.

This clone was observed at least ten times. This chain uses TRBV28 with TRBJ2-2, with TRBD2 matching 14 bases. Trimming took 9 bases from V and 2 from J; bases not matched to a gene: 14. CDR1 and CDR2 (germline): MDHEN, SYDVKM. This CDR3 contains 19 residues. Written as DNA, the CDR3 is TGTGCCAGTACCGCGCGGGGACTAGCGGGAGTCCGCAACACCGGGGAGCTGTTTTTT. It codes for CASTARGLAGVRNTGELFF.

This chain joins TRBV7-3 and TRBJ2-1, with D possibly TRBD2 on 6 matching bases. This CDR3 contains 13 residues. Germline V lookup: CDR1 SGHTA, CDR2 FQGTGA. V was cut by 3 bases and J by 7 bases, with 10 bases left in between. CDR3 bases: TGTGCCAGCAGCTTGTTAGCGGAAAATGAGCAGTTCTTC. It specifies CASSLLAENEQFF.

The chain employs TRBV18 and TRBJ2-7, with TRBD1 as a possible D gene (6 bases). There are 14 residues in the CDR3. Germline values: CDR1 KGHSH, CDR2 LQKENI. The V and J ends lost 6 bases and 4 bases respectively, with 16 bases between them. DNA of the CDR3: TGTGCCAGCTCCCGTCCCGGGACAATATACGAGCAGTACTTC. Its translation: CASSRPGTIYEQYF. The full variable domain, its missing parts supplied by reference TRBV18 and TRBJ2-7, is NAGVMQNPRHLVRRRGQEARLRCSPMKGHSHVYWYRQLPEEGLKFMVYLQKENIIDESGMPKERFSAEFPKEGPSILRIQQVVRGDSAAYFCASSRPGTIYEQYFGPGTRLTVT.

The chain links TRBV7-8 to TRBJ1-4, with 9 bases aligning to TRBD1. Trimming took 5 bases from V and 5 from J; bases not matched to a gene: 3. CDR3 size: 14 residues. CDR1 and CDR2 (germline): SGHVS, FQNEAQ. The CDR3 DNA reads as TGTGCCAGCAGCCCCGGGACAGGGAATGAAAAACTGTTTTTT. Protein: CASSPGTGNEKLFF. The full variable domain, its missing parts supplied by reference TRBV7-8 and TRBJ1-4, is GAGVSQSPRYKVAKRGQDVALRCDPISGHVSLFWYQQALGQGPEFLTYFQNEAQLDKSGLPSDRFFAERPEGSVSTLKIQRTQQEDSAVYLCASSPGTGNEKLFFGSGTQLSVL.

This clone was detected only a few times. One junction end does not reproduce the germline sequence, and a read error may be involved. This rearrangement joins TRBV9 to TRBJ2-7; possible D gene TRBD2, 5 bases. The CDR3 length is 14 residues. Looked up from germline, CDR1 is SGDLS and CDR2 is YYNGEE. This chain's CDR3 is CASSVGGSSHEQYF. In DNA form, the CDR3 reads TGTGCCAGCAGCGTAGGCGGGTCCTCCCACGAGCAGTACTTC.

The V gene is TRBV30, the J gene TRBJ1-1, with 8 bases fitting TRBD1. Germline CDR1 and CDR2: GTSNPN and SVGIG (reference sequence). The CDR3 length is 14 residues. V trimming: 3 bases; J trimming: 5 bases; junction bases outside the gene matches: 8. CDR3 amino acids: CAWRTQGALTEAFF. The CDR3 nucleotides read TGTGCCTGGAGGACTCAGGGGGCATTGACTGAAGCTTTCTTT.

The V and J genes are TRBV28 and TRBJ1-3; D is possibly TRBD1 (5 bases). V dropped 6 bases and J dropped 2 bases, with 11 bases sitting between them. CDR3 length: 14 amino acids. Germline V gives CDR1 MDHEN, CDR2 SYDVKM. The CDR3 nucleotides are TGTGCCAGCAGACTCTCAGGGACTGGAAACACCATATATTTT. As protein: CASRLSGTGNTIYF. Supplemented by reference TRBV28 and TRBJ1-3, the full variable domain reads DVKVTQSSRYLVKRTGEKVFLECVQDMDHENMFWYRQDPGLGLRLIYFSYDVKMKEKGDIPEGYSVSREKKERFSLILESASTNQTSMYLCASRLSGTGNTIYFGEGSWLTVV.

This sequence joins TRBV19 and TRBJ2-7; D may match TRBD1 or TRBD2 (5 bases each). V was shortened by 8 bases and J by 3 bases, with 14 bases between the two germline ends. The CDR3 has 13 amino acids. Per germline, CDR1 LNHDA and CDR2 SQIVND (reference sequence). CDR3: CASLAPGSYEQYF. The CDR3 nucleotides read TGTGCCAGTCTGGCCCCAGGGAGCTACGAGCAGTACTTC.

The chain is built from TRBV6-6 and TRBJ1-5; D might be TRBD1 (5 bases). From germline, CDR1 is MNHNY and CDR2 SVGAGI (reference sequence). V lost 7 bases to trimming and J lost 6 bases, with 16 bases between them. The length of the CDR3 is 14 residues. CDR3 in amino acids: CASTQSRVRQPQHF. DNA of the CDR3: TGTGCCAGCACCCAAAGCAGGGTACGTCAGCCCCAGCATTTT.

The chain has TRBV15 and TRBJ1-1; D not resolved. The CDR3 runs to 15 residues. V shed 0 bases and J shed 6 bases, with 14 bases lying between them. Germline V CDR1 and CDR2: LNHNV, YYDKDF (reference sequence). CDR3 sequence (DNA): TGTGCCACCAGCAGAGACAACCTCAGCGGAGCTGAAGCTTTCTTT. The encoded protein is CATSRDNLSGAEAFF.

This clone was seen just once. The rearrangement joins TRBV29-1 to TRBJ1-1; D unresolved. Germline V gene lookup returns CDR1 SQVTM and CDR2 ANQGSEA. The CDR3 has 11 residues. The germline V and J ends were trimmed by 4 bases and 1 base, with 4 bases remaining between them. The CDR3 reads CSVGQNTEAFF. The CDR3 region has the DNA TGCAGCGTTGGGCAGAACACTGAAGCTTTCTTT.

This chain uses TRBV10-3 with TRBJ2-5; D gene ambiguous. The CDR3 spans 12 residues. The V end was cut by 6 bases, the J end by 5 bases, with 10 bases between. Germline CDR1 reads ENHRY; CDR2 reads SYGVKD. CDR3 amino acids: CAISSVGETQYF. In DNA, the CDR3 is TGTGCCATCAGCTCCGTTGGGGAGACCCAGTACTTC.

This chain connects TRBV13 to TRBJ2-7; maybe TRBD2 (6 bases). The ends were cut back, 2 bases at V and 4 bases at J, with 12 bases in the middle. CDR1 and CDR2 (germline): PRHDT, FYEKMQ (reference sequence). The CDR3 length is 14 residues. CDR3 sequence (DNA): TGTGCCAGCAGCTTAATGGGGGAGGTATACGAGCAGTACTTC. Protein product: CASSLMGEVYEQYF. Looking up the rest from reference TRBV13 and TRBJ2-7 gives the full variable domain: AAGVIQSPRHLIKEKRETATLKCYPIPRHDTVYWYQQGPGQDPQFLISFYEKMQSDKGSIPDRFSAQQFSDYHSELNMSSLELGDSALYFCASSLMGEVYEQYFGPGTRLTVT.

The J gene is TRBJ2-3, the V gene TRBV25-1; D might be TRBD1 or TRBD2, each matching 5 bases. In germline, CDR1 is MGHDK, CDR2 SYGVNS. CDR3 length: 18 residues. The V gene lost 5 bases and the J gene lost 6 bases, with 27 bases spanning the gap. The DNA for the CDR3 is TGTGCCAGCAGTCCCCGGGACGCCATCAAATCCCGGATGGATACGCAGTATTTT. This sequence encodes CASSPRDAIKSRMDTQYF.

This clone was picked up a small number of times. The CDR3 loop is CASSSPGLAVETQYF. DNA of the CDR3: TGTGCCAGCAGCTCACCGGGACTAGCGGTAGAGACCCAGTACTTC. This chain links TRBV5-5 with TRBJ2-5; 11 bases are shared with TRBD2. The CDR3 spans 15 residues. V lost 3 bases to trimming and J lost 4 bases; unmatched junction nucleotides: 5. Germline loops: CDR1 SGHKS, CDR2 YYEKEE (reference sequence).

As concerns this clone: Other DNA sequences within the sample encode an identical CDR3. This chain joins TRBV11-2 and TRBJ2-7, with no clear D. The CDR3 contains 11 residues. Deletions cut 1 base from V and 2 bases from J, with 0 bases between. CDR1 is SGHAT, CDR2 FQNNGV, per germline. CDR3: CASSLAYEQYF. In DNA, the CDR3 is TGTGCCAGCAGCTTAGCCTACGAGCAGTACTTC.

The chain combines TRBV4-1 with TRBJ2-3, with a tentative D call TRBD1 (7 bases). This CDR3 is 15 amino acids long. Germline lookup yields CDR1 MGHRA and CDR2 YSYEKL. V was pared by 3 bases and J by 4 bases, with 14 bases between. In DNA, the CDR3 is TGCGCCAGCAGCCAGGAGGGGGCATATTCAGATACGCAGTATTTT. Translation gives CASSQEGAYSDTQYF.

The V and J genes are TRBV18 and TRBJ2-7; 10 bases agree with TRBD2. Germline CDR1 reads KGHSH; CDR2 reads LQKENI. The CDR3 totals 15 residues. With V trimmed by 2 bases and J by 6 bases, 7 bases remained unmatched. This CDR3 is CASSPVTSGIGEQYF. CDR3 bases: TGTGCCAGCTCACCAGTAACTAGCGGGATAGGCGAGCAGTACTTC.

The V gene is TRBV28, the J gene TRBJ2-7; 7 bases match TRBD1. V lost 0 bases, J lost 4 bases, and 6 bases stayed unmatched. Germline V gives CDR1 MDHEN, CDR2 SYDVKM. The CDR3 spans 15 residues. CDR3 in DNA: TGTGCCAGCAGTTTATGGCTGGACAGGCGATACGAGCAGTACTTC. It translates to CASSLWLDRRYEQYF.

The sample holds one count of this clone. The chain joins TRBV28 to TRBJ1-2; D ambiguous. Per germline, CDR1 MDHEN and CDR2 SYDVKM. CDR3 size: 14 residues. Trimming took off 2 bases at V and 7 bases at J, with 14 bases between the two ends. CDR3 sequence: CASSLQIGWGGYTF. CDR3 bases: TGTGCCAGCAGTTTACAGATAGGGTGGGGTGGCTACACCTTC.

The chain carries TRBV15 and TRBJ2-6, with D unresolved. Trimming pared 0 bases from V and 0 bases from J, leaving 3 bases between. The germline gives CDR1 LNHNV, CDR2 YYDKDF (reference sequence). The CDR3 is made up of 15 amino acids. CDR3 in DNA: TGTGCCACCAGCAGAGATCACTCTGGGGCCAACGTCCTGACTTTC. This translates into CATSRDHSGANVLTF.

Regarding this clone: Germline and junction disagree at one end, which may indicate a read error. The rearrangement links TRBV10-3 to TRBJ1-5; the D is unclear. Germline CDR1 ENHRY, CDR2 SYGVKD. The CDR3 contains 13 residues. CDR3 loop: CASHYSSNQPQHF. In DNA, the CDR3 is TGTGCCAGCCACTACAGTAGCAATCAGCCCCAACATTTT.

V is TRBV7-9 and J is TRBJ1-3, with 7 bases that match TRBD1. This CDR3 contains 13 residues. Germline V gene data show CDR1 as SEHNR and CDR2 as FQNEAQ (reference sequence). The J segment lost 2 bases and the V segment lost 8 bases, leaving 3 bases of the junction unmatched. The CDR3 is CASRTGAGNTIYF. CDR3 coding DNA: TGTGCCAGCCGCACAGGGGCTGGAAACACCATATATTTT.

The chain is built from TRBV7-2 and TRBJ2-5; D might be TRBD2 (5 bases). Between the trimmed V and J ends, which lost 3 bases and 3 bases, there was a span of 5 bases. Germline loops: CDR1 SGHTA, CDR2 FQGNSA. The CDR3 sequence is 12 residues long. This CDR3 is CASSFGEETQYF. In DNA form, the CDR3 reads TGTGCCAGCAGCTTCGGGGAAGAGACCCAGTACTTC.